Given below is one T cell receptor beta chain in context. It lacks a known antigen. Per-base qualities were not stored, and no clone one base away is much larger. TCRbeta CDR3 regions were amplified from genomic DNA by means of the immunoSEQ Assay, a bias-controlled multiplex PCR. The original methods were these. The number of nucleated cells in each sample was estimated by amplification of reference gene primers within the assay. To quantify the absolute abundance of each unique TCRbeta CDR3 rearrangement, sequence reads were collapsed and filtered. Productive Simpson clonality was computed per sample as the square root of Simpson's diversity index over productive rearrangements. The clones in this table, taken by TCRdb from immuneACCESS, are in-frame only. Not every clone is retained; where verified, under half of the shortfall comes from an unresolved V gene, and the cause of the rest is unknown. V and J calls and clone size come straight from that table; D and trimming were deduced from the DNA. The sample table shows some 150,000 clones, and approximately 87% are seen once. Over 8.5% of the sample is held by the ten biggest clonotypes.

Each collaborating institution followed its own protocols to collect whole blood in K2EDTA tubes. For TCRbeta analysis, collaborators shipped samples in one of three forms: frozen whole blood, isolated PBMCs, or DNA extracted from either of those sample types. This sample is drawn from a study of blood T cell repertoires in COVID-19 (TCRdb year 2020). Regarding the study in general: Samples covering the acute and convalescent phases of COVID-19 were provided by collaborators in the United States, Italy and Spain. The prospective study material was composed of cDNA or gDNA derived from T cells, B-cell-depleted T cells, or PBMCs. The dataset comprised deeply sampled blood TCRbeta repertoires from subjects exposed to, actively infected with, or recovered from COVID-19. The repertoires were made available in a free public database intended to serve as a resource for research on the immune response to SARS-CoV-2. Samples were obtained from the ongoing ImmuneRACE study (first 160 participants) and from over 1,000 subjects provided by 6 global collaborators. The sample metadata nearly always contained a de-identified subject ID, COVID-19 status, age in years and sex. Where HLA class I and class II types were available, the types were taken from metadata supplied by the sample provider, not from assay-based typing.

The germline V gene encodes CDR1 SGHNT and CDR2 YYREEE (reference sequence). Inclusive of the bounding cysteine and phenylalanine, the CDR3 is 15 residues long. Only CDR3 DNA remains: 45 bases, in frame from the first base. Unmatched junction bases come to 6, with V trimmed by 4 bases and J by 5 bases. The research as a whole found: The quantity of clinical and demographic metadata differed by source and by participant and was supplied without curation.

Sequenced material: peripheral blood. The chain is made from TRBV5-4 and TRBJ2-5; 12 middle bases align to TRBD1. This receptor was identified in a woman aged 45-59 years with active or convalescent COVID-19. The CDR3 here reads CASSLGTGGWETQYF. Here is the DNA: TGTGCCAGCAGCCTGGGGACAGGGGGCTGGGAGACCCAGTACTTC.